This T cell receptor beta chain comes out of a study of blood T cell repertoires in COVID-19 (dated by TCRdb to the early 2020s). Some background on the complete study: Samples from collaborators originated in the United States, Italy and Spain and spanned both the acute and convalescent phases of COVID-19. Nearly every sample came with metadata listing a de-identified subject ID, COVID-19 status, age in years and sex. The repertoires were released in a freely available public database intended as a resource for research on the immune response to SARS-CoV-2. The prospective study material was composed of cDNA or gDNA derived from T cells, B-cell-depleted T cells, or PBMCs. HLA class I and class II types, where available, came from metadata supplied by the sample provider rather than from assay-based typing. Samples came from the ongoing ImmuneRACE study (first 160 participants) plus 1,254 subjects from 6 global collaborators. Subjects who had been exposed to COVID-19, were actively infected with it, or had recovered from it provided the deeply sampled blood TCRbeta repertoires that made up the dataset.

Collaborating institutions collected whole blood in K2EDTA tubes following their own protocols. For TCRbeta analysis, collaborators shipped samples as frozen whole blood, isolated PBMCs, or DNA extracted from either of those sample types. Concerning this clone: Its antigen remains unidentified. The sample holds no much larger clone one base away, and base qualities are not on file.

TCRbeta CDR3 regions were amplified from genomic DNA by means of the immunoSEQ Assay, a bias-controlled multiplex PCR. The original pipeline was this. The number of nucleated cells in each sample was estimated by amplification of reference gene primers within the assay. Sequence reads were collapsed and filtered to measure the absolute abundance of every unique TCRbeta CDR3 rearrangement. For each sample, productive Simpson clonality was calculated by taking the square root of Simpson's diversity index across productive rearrangements. What TCRdb holds here is the immuneACCESS table cut down to in-frame rearrangements. Part of the clones is not present; checked against another copy, under half of the missing clones reflect an unresolved V gene, and the others are unexplained. Clonal size and the V and J genes are those of that table, whereas D and trimming came from the DNA. The sample data list fewer than 85,000 clones, and around 85% of these were observed just once. Roughly 4.6% of the sample belongs to the ten largest clones.

V gives up 3 bases and J gives up 3 bases, and the segment between their germline ends measures 14 bases. Based on the germline V gene (reference sequence), the CDR1 and CDR2 sequences are MNHNY and SVGAGI. Taken from cysteine to phenylalanine, the CDR3 has 15 residues. The DNA shown is the 45-base CDR3, in frame from base 1. Overall study outcomes, separate from this receptor: The quantity of clinical and demographic metadata differed by source and by participant and was supplied without curation.

The chain joins TRBV6-6 to TRBJ1-1; a tentative D match to TRBD1 spans 5 bases. The sequenced material came from peripheral blood. The clonotype originates from a man at least 80 years old with acute or convalescent COVID-19. The CDR3 amino acid sequence is: CASSYGGGGDTEAFF. The bases are TGTGCCAGCAGTTATGGCGGGGGAGGGGACACTGAAGCTTTCTTT.